The T cell receptor (beta chain) described here comes from a study of T cell responses to AZD1222 COVID-19 vaccine. Generated by immunoSEQ multiplex PCR, the TCRdb table keeps only in-frame clones and is missing some. The data contain approximately 120,000 clones, roughly nine tenths of them singletons. Points from the study as a whole: An increase in Spike-specific TCR breadth and depth was observed after two AZD1222 doses. Unmutated variant regions are reportedly targeted by nearly half of spike-specific TCRs. None of the repertoires were sampled until the peak T cell response had passed. At study baseline, merely more than 5 AZD1222 recipients were seropositive.

Comments on this clone: What it binds is unknown.

V was cut by 4 bases and J by 5 bases, with 17 bases left in between. From germline, CDR1 is SEHNR and CDR2 FQNEAQ (reference sequence). This CDR3 contains 16 residues. The sample was peripheral blood, taken on day 0 of AZD1222 vaccination. This receptor was obtained from an adult in good health. The chain combines TRBV7-9 with TRBJ2-2; D unclear. The CDR3 DNA is TGTGCCAGCAGCTCCCAAGGGTCTCCCGGGACCGGGGAGCTGTTTTTT. Its protein is CASSSQGSPGTGELFF.